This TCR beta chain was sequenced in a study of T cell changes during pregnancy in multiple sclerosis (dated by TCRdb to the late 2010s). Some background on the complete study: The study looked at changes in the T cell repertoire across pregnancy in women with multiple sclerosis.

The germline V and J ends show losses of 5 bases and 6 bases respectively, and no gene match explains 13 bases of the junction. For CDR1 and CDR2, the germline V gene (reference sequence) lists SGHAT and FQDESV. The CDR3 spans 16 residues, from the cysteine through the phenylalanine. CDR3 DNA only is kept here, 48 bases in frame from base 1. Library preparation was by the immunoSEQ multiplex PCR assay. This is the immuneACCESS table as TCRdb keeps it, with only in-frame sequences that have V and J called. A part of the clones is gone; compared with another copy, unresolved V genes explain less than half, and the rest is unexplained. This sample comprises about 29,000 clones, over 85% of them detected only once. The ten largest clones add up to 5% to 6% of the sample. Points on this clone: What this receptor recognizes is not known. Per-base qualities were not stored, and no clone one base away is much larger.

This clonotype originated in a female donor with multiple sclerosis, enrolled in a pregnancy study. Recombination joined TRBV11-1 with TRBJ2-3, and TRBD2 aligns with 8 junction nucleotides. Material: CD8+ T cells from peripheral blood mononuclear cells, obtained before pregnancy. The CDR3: CASSPWGAGDGDTQYF. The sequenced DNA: TGTGCCAGCAGCCCTTGGGGAGCGGGGGACGGGGATACGCAGTATTTT.